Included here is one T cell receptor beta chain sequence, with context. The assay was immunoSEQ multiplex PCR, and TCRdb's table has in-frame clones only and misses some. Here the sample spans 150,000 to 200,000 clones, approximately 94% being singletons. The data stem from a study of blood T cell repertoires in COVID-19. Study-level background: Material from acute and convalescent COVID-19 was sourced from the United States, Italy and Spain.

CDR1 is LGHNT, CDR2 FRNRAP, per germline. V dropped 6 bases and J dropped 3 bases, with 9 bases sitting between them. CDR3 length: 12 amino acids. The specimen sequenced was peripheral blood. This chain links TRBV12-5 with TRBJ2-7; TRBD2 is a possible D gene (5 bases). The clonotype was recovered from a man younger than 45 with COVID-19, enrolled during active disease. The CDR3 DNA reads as TGTGCTAGTGGACTAGACATCTACGAGCAGTACTTC. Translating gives CASGLDIYEQYF.